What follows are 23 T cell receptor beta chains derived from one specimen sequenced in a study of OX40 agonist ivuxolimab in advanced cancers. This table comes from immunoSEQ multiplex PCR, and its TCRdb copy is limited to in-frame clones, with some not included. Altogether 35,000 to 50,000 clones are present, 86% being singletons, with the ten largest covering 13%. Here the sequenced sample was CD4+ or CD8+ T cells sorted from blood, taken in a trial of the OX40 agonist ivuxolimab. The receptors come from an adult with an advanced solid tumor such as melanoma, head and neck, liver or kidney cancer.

The CDR3 reads CASNLYRGTPYGYTF. The CDR3 region has the DNA TGCGCCAGCAATCTTTATCGGGGGACACCGTATGGCTACACCTTC. The J gene is TRBJ1-2, the V gene TRBV23-1; TRBD1 is a possible D gene (6 bases). TRBV23-1 is flagged as an ORF with uncertain function. The CDR3 is made up of 15 amino acids. The V gene lost 7 bases and the J gene lost 5 bases, with 20 bases spanning the gap.

CDR3: CASSQAATDYEQYF. DNA for the CDR3: TGCGCCAGCAGCCAAGCTGCCACCGACTACGAGCAGTACTTC. The chain uses TRBV4-1 and TRBJ2-7; D gene unclear. The CDR3 contains 14 residues. Trimming left V 1 base short and J 3 bases short, with 10 bases between. The germline V gene has CDR1 MGHRA and CDR2 YSYEKL.

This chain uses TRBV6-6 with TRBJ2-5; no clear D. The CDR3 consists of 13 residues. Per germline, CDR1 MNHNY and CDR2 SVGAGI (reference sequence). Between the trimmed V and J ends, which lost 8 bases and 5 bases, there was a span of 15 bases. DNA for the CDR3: TGTGCCAGCTCGGCCCCGGGCATGGAGACCCAGTACTTC. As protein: CASSAPGMETQYF.

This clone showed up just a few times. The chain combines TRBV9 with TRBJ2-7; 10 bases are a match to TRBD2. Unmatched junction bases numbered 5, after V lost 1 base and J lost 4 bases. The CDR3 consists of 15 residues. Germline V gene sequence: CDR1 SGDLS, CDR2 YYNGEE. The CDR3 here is CASSVSELAGYEQYF. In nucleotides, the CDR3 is TGTGCCAGCAGCGTAAGTGAACTAGCGGGGTACGAGCAGTACTTC.

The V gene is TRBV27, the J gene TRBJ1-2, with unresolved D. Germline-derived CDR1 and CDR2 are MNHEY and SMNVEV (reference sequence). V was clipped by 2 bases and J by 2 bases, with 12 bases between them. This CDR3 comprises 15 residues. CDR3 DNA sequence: TGTGCCAGCAGTTTAGTTTATCCCAGCAACTATGGCTACACCTTC. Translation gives CASSLVYPSNYGYTF.

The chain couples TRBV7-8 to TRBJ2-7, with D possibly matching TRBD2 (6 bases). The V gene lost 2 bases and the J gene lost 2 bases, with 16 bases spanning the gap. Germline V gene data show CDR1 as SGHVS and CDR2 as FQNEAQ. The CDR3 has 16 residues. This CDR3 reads CASSLSFRGTPYEQYF. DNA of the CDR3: TGTGCCAGCAGCTTAAGTTTCCGGGGGACTCCCTACGAGCAGTACTTC. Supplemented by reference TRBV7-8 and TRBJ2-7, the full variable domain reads GAGVSQSPRYKVAKRGQDVALRCDPISGHVSLFWYQQALGQGPEFLTYFQNEAQLDKSGLPSDRFFAERPEGSVSTLKIQRTQQEDSAVYLCASSLSFRGTPYEQYFGPGTRLTVT.

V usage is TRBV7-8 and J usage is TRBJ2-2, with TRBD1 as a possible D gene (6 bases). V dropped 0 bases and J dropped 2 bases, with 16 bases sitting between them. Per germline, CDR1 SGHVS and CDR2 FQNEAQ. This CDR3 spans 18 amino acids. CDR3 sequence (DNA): TGTGCCAGCAGCTTAGCCGAGTGGGGGCCATACAACACCGGGGAGCTGTTTTTT. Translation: CASSLAEWGPYNTGELFF.

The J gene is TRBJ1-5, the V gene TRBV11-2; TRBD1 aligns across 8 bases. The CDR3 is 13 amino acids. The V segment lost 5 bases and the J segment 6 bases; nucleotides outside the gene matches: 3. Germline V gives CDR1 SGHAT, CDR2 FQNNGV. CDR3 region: CASSSQGAQPQHF. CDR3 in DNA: TGTGCCAGCAGCAGCCAGGGGGCTCAGCCCCAGCATTTT.

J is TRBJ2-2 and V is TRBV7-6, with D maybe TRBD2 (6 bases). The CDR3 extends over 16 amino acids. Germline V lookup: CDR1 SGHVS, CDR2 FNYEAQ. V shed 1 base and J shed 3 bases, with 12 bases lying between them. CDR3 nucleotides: TGTGCCAGCAGCTTAGAATTGGGACTTCACACCGGGGAGCTGTTTTTT. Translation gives CASSLELGLHTGELFF.

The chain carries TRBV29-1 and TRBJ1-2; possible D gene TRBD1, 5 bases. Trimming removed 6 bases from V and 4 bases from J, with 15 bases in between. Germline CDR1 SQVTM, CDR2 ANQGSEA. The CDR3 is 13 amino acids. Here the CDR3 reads CSVDGGGSYGYTF. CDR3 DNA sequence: TGCAGCGTCGACGGCGGGGGTAGCTATGGCTACACCTTC. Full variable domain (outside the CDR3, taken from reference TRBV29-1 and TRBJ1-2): SAVISQKPSRDICQRGTSLTIQCQVDSQVTMMFWYRQQPGQSLTLIATANQGSEATYESGFVIDKFPISRPNLTFSTLTVSNMSPEDSSIYLCSVDGGGSYGYTFGSGTRLTVV.

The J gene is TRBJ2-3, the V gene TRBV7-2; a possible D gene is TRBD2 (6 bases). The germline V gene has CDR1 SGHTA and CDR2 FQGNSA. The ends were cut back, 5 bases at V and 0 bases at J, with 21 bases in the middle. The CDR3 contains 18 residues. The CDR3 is CASSAQWGEYLSTDTQYF. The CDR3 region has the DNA TGTGCCAGCAGCGCCCAGTGGGGGGAGTATCTCAGCACAGATACGCAGTATTTT.

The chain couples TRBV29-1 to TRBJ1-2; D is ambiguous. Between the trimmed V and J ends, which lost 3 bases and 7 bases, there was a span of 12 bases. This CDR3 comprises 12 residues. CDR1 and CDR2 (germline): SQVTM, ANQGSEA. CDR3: CSVDYLTGGYTF. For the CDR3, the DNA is TGCAGCGTTGATTACTTGACGGGTGGCTACACCTTC.

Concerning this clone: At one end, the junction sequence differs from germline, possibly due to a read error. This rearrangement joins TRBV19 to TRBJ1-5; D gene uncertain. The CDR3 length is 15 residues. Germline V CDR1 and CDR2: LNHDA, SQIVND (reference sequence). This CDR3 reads CASSFTRDSNQSQHF. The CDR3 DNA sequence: TGTGCCAGTAGTTTCACGAGGGATAGCAATCAGTCCCAGCATTTT.

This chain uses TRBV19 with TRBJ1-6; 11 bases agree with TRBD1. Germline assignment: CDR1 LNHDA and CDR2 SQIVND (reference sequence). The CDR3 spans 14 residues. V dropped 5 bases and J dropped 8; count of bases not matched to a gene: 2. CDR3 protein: CASSPGQGDSPLHF. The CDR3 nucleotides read TGTGCCAGTAGTCCGGGACAGGGGGATTCACCCCTCCACTTT.

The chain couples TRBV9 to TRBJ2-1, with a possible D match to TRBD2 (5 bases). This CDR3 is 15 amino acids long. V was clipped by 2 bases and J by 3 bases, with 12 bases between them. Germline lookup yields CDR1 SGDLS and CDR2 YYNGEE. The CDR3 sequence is CASSVEGLSYNEQFF. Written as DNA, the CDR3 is TGTGCCAGCAGCGTGGAAGGACTCAGCTACAATGAGCAGTTCTTC.

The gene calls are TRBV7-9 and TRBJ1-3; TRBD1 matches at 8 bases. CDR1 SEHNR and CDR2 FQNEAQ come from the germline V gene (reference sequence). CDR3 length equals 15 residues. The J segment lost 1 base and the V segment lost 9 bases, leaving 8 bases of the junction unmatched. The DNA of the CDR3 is TGTGCCAGTACCCGGACAGGGAGTTCTGGAAACACCATATATTTT. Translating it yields CASTRTGSSGNTIYF.

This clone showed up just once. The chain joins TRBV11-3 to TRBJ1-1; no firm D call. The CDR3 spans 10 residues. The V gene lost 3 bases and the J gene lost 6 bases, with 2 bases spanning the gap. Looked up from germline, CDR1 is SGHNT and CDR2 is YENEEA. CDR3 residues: CASSLAEAFF. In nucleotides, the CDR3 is TGTGCCAGCAGCTTGGCTGAAGCTTTCTTT.

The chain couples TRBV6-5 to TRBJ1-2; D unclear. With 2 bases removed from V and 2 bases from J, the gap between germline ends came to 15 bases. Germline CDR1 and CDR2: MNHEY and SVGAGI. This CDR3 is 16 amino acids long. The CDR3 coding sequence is TGTGCCAGCAGTTACGATGACGAGAGTGGAAACTATGGCTACACCTTC. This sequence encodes CASSYDDESGNYGYTF.

The DNA for the CDR3 is TGTGCCAGCAGCTTGAACCGGGCTCCCGGCTATGGCTACACCTTC. Translating it yields CASSLNRAPGYGYTF. V and J are TRBV5-4 and TRBJ1-2, with D unresolved. This CDR3 has 15 amino acids. Per the germline V gene, CDR1 is SGHNT and CDR2 is YYREEE (reference sequence). Trimming left V 1 base short and J 4 bases short, with 14 bases between.

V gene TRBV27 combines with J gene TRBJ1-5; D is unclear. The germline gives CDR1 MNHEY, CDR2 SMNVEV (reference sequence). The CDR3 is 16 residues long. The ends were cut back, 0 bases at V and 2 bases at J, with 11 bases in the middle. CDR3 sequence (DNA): TGTGCCAGCAGTTTATCGAAGACGCGGGGCAATCAGCCCCAGCATTTT. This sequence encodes CASSLSKTRGNQPQHF.

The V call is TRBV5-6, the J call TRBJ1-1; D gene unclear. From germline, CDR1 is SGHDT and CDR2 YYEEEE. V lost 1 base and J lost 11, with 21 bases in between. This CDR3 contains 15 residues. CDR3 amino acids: CASSLTAVGYSDAFF. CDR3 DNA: TGTGCCAGCAGCTTGACTGCGGTCGGGTATTCGGACGCTTTCTTT.

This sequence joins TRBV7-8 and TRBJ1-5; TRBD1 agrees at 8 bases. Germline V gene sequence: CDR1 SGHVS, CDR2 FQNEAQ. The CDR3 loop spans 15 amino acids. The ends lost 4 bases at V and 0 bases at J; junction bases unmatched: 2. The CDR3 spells CASSYGTGSNQPQHF. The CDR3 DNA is TGTGCCAGCAGCTACGGGACAGGTAGCAATCAGCCCCAGCATTTT.

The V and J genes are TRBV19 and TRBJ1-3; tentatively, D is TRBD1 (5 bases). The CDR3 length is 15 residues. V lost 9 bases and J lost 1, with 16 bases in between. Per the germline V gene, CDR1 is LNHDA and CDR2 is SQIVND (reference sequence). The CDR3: CASWDRISSGNTIYF. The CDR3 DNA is TGTGCCAGCTGGGACCGGATTTCATCTGGAAACACCATATATTTT.